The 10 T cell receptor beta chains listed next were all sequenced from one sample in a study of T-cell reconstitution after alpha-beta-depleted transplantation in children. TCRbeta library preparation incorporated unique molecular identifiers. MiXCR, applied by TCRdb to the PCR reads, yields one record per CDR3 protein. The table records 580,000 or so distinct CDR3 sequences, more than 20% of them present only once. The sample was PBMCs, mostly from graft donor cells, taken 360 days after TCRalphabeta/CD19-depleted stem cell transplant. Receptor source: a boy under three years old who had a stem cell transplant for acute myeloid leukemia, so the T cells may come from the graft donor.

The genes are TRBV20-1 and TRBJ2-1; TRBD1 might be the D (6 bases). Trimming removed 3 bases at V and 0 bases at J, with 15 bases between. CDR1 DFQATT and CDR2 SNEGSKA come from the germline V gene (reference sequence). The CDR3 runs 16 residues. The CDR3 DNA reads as TGCAGTGCTAGGCCGGCAGGGGAGAACTCCTACAATGAGCAGTTCTTC. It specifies CSARPAGENSYNEQFF.

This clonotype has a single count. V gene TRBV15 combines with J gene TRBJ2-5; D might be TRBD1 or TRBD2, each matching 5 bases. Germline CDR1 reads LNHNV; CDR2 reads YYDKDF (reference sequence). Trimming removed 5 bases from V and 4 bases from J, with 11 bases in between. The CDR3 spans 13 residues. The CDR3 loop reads CATSWGKGETQYF. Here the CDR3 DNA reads TGTGCCACCAGCTGGGGGAAAGGAGAGACCCAGTACTTC.

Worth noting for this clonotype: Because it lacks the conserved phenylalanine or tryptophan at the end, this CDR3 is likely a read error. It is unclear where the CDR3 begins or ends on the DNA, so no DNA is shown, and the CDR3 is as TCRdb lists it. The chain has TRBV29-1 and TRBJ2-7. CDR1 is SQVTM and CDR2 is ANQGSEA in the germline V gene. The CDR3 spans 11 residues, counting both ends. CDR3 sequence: CSVGENYEQDC.

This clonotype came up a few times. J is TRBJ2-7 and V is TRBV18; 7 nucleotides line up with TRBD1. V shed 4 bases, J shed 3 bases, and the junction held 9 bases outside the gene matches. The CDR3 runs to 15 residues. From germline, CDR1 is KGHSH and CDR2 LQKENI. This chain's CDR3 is CASSRQGDRNYEQYF. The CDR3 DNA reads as TGTGCCAGCTCACGACAAGGGGACAGAAACTACGAGCAGTACTTC.

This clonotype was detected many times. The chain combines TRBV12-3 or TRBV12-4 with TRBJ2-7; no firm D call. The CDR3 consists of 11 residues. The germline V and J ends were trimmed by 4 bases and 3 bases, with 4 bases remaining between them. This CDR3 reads CASSSGYEQYF. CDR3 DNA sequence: TGTGCCAGCAGTTCCGGCTACGAGCAGTACTTC.

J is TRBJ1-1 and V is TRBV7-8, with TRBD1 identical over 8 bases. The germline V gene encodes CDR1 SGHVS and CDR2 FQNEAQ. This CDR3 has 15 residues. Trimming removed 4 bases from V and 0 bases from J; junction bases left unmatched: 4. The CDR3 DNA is TGTGCCAGCAGCTCCAGGGGGCCCTTGAACACTGAAGCTTTCTTT. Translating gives CASSSRGPLNTEAFF.

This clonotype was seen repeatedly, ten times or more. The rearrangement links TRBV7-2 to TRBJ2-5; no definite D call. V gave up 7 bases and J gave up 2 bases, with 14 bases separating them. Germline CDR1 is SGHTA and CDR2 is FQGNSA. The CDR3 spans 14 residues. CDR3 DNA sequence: TGTGCCAGCACCCGATCCCCGAGACAAGAGACCCAGTACTTC. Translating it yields CASTRSPRQETQYF.

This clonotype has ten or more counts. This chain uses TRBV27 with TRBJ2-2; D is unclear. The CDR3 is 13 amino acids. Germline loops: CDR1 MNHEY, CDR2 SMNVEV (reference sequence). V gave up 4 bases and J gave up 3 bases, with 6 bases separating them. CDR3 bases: TGTGCCAGCAGTTATAGGGACACCGGGGAGCTGTTTTTT. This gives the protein CASSYRDTGELFF.

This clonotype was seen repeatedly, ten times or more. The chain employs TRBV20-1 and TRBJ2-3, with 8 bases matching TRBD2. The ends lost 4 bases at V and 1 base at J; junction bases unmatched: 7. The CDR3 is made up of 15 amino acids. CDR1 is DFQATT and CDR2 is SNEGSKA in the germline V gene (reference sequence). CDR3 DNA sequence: TGCAGTGCTACATCGTTGACTAGCGGCACAGATACGCAGTATTTT. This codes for CSATSLTSGTDTQYF.

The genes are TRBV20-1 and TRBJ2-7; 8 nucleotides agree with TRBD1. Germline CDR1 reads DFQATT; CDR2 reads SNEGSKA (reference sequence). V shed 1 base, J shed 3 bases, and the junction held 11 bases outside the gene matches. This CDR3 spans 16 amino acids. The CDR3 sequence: CSARANLRTGFYEQYV. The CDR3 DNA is TGCAGTGCTAGAGCTAACCTAAGGACAGGGTTCTACGAGCAGTACGTC.